A selection of T cell receptor beta chains follows, all from one sample in a study of CD8 T cells in ankylosing spondylitis. MiXCR was run by TCRdb on the 5' RACE reads, yielding one entry per CDR3 protein. In the table there are about 450,000 distinct CDR3 sequences, roughly a quarter of which are singletons. Sequencing used blood, either unsorted or a sorted T cell fraction (not recorded which). These receptors came from a male donor with ankylosing spondylitis. Both conserved end residues are part of each CDR3. D genes are given only for firm matches. The size entry is marked missing in some rows and otherwise reads once, few, many or a size class.

v_gene	abundance	j_gene	d_gene	CDR3aa	CDR3nt
TRBV6-5	-	TRBJ1-4	-	CASSYGQGLEKLFF	TGTGCCAGCAGTTACGGGCAGGGATTAGAAAAACTGTTTTTT
TRBV12-3/TRBV12-4	-	TRBJ2-7	-	CASSSDPSSEQYF	TGTGCCAGCAGTTCGGACCCCAGCAGCGAGCAGTACTTC
TRBV5-1	few	TRBJ2-1	-	CASSFLQGGSYNEQFF	TGCGCCAGCAGCTTTCTACAGGGAGGCTCCTACAATGAGCAGTTCTTC
TRBV5-1	-	TRBJ2-1	TRBD2	CASSRLAEHSYNEQFF	TGCGCCAGCAGCAGACTAGCGGAACACTCCTACAATGAGCAGTTCTTC
TRBV11-2	-	TRBJ2-1	-	CASSLIYEQFF	TGTGCCAGCAGCTTAATATATGAGCAGTTCTTC
TRBV7-2	-	TRBJ2-1	TRBD2	CASSLSGTRSGEQFF	TGTGCCAGCAGCTTGAGCGGGACGCGTTCTGGTGAGCAGTTCTTC
TRBV10-3	many	TRBJ1-4	-	CAISPSQDSPTNEKLFF	TGTGCCATCAGTCCCTCTCAGGACAGCCCAACTAATGAAAAACTGTTTTTT
TRBV20-1	many	TRBJ2-5	-	CSARGDQGFGETQYF	TGCAGTGCTAGAGGAGACCAGGGGTTTGGGGAGACCCAGTACTTC
TRBV18	few	TRBJ2-5	-	CASSPQAGSGEETQYF	TGTGCCAGCTCACCACAGGCCGGGAGTGGAGAGGAGACCCAGTACTTC
TRBV9	few	TRBJ2-3	-	CASSRDVGDPPDTQYF	TGTGCCAGCAGCCGGGACGTAGGAGACCCACCAGATACGCAGTATTTT
TRBV20-1	many	TRBJ1-5	-	CSARSASYQPQHF	TGCAGTGCTAGGTCAGCCTCTTATCAGCCCCAGCATTTT
TRBV11-1	-	TRBJ2-5	-	CASSLGIEGTHHF	TGTGCCAGCAGCTTAGGGATCGAAGGGACCCACCACTTC